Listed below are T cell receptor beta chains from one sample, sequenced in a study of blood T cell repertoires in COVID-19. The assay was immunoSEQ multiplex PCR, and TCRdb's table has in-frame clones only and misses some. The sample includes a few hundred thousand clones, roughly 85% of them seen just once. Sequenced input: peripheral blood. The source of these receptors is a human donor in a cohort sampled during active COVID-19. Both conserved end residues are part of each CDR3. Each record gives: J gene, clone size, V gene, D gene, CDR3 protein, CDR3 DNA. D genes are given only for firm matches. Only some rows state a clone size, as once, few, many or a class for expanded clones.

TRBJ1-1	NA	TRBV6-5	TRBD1	CASSYFGTGNTEAFF	TGTGCCAGCAGTTACTTCGGGACAGGGAACACTGAAGCTTTCTTT
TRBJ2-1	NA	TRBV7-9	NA	CASRTGWGNEQFF	TGTGCCAGCAGGACAGGATGGGGCAATGAGCAGTTCTTC
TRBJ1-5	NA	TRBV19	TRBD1	CASSNRGSNQPQHF	TGTGCCAGTAGTAACAGGGGGAGCAATCAGCCCCAGCATTTT
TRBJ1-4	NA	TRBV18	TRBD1	CASSPRGQGEEKLFF	TGTGCCAGCTCACCCCGGGGGCAGGGGGAAGAAAAACTGTTTTTT
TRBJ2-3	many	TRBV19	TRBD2	CASTLAGGLDTQYF	TGTGCCAGTACCCTAGCGGGGGGGCTGGATACGCAGTATTTT
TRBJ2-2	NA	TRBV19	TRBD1	CASSIRTGGNTGELFF	TGTGCCAGTAGTATTAGGACAGGGGGGAACACCGGGGAGCTGTTTTTT
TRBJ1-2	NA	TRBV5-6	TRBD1	CASSLDGQGKGNYGYTF	TGTGCCAGCAGCTTGGACGGACAGGGGAAGGGTAACTATGGCTACACCTTC
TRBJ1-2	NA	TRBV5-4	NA	CAEPRGEGANYGYTF	TGTGCCGAGCCACGGGGGGAAGGAGCTAACTATGGCTACACCTTC
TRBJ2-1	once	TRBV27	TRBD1	CASSPGTGDFYNEQFF	TGTGCCAGCAGTCCCGGGACAGGGGACTTTTACAATGAGCAGTTCTTC
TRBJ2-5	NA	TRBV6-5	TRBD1	CASSITGGIQETQYF	TGTGCCAGCAGTATAACAGGGGGGATCCAAGAGACCCAGTACTTC
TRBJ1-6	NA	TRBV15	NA	CATSRQGGSYNSPLHF	TGTGCCACCAGCAGGCAAGGGGGCTCCTATAATTCACCCCTCCACTTT
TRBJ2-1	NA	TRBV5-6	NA	CASSSEYREWDNEQFF	TGTGCCAGCAGCAGCGAATACAGGGAGTGGGACAATGAGCAGTTCTTC
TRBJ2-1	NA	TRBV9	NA	CASSVLEYNEQFF	TGTGCCAGCAGCGTACTGGAGTACAATGAGCAGTTCTTC
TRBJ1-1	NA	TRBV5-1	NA	CASSPGPNTEAFF	TGCGCCAGCAGCCCCGGTCCGAACACTGAAGCTTTCTTT
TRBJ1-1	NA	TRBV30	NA	CAWSVREDTEAFF	TGTGCCTGGAGTGTACGCGAGGACACTGAAGCTTTCTTT
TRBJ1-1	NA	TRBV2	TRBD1	CATRDSGSGNTEAFF	TGTGCCACCCGGGACAGTGGTTCCGGGAACACTGAAGCTTTCTTT
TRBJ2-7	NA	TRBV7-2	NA	CASSLVLVRDEQYF	TGTGCCAGCAGCTTAGTGTTAGTTCGAGACGAGCAGTACTTC
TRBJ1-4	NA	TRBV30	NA	CAWSAGPATNEKLFF	TGTGCCTGGAGTGCGGGTCCTGCAACTAATGAAAAACTGTTTTTT
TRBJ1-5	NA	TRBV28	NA	CASRIPYSFNQPQHF	TGTGCCAGCAGAATTCCTTACAGTTTCAATCAGCCCCAGCATTTT
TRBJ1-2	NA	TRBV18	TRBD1	CASSRSGTGEMGSSF	TGTGCCAGCTCACGATCCGGGACAGGGGAAATGGGGTCCTCGTTC
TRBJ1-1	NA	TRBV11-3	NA	CASTPRTAMNTEAFF	TGTGCCAGCACCCCCCGGACAGCGATGAACACTGAAGCTTTCTTT
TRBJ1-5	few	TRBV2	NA	CASSATQTERQQHF	TGTGCCAGCAGCGCAACCCAGACCGAAAGACAACAGCATTTT
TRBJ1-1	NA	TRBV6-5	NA	CASTSSRNTEAFF	TGTGCCAGCACAAGCTCCCGGAACACTGAAGCTTTCTTT
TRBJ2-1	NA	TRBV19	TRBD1	CASSIVQGNEQFF	TGTGCCAGTAGTATAGTACAGGGGAATGAGCAGTTCTTC
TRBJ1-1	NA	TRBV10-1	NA	CASSGASAEAFF	TGCGCCAGCAGTGGGGCCTCTGCTGAAGCTTTCTTT